This T cell receptor beta chain derives from a study of blood T cell repertoires in COVID-19. Study overall: T cells, B-cell-depleted T cells, or PBMCs supplied cDNA or gDNA.

The CDR3 consists of 15 residues. The germline CDR1 and CDR2 sequences are SGDLS and YYNGEE. Comments on this clone: Relative to the germline gene, one junction end is altered; a read error may explain this.

Assay: immunoSEQ multiplex PCR; the TCRdb copy retains only in-frame clones and omits some. The sample includes 120,000 to 150,000 clones, 80% to 90% of them seen just once. Sample: peripheral blood. The receptor's source is a woman aged 60-75 years with active COVID-19. The chain recombines TRBV9 with TRBJ2-7, with 8 bases identical to TRBD2. Written as DNA, the CDR3 is TGTGCCCGCAGCGTCGGGAGGGGGGGAGGCGACGAGCAGTACTTC. This translates into CARSVGRGGGDEQYF.